These 4 T cell receptor beta chains came from one sample sequenced in a study of metastatic and nonmetastatic thyroid tumors. Thyroid surgery was preceded by no treatment in any patient. TCRdb re-called the PCR reads with MiXCR. This sample has 25,000 to 35,000 clones; about 17% occur once, and the top ten carry approximately 4.5%. The sample comprised blood. These TCRs come from a female donor with papillary thyroid cancer or a benign thyroid nodule (not recorded which). Some clones in this sample may be carry-over from other donors' samples.

This clone was detected ten times or more. J is TRBJ1-1 and V is TRBV29-1; D is unclear. Trimming removed 4 bases from V and 2 bases from J, with 5 bases in between. Germline V lookup: CDR1 SQVTM, CDR2 ANQGSEA. The CDR3 has 11 amino acids. The CDR3 here is CSVVSNTEAFF. The CDR3, as DNA: TGCAGCGTTGTCTCTAACACTGAAGCTTTCTTT.

This clone was detected only a few times. Given a much more abundant clone one base away, this may be a read error. The gene calls are TRBV3-1 and TRBJ2-1; TRBD2 agrees at 10 bases. The CDR3 is 15 amino acids. Germline assignment: CDR1 LGHDT and CDR2 YNNKEL (reference sequence). The chain's CDR3 is CASSPSGLAFNGQFF. CDR3 in DNA: TGTGCCAGCAGCCCGTCGGGACTAGCGTTCAATGGGCAGTTCTTC.

The rearrangement joins TRBV25-1 to TRBJ2-3; 7 bases line up with TRBD2. With V trimmed by 5 bases and J by 7 bases, 21 bases remained unmatched. The CDR3 is 18 residues long. CDR1 and CDR2 (germline): MGHDK, SYGVNS. Here the CDR3 reads CASSPVLAEKGLCNTQYF. For the CDR3, the DNA is TGTGCCAGCAGTCCCGTTCTAGCGGAGAAAGGTTTATGTAATACGCAGTATTTT.

The chain recombines TRBV19 with TRBJ1-1; a weak D match, TRBD1 (5 bases). Germline CDR1 reads LNHDA; CDR2 reads SQIVND (reference sequence). The CDR3 is 17 residues long. The V end lost 3 bases, the J end lost 0 bases, and 17 bases lay between the germline ends. CDR3 amino acids: CASSIGREALVNTEAFF. The CDR3 DNA reads as TGTGCCAGTAGTATTGGCAGGGAAGCTTTGGTGAACACTGAAGCTTTCTTT.